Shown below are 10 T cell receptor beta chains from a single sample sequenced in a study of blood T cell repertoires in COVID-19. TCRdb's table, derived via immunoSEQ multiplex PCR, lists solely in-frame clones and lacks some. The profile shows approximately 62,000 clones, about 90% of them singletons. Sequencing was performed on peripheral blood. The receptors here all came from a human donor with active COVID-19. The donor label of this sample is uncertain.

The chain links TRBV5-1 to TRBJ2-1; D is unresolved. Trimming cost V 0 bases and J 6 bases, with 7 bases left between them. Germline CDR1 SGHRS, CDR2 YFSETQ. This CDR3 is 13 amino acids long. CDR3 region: CASSLGKPNEQFF. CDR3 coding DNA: TGCGCCAGCAGCTTGGGAAAGCCCAATGAGCAGTTCTTC. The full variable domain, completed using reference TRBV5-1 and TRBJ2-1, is KAGVTQTPRYLIKTRGQQVTLSCSPISGHRSVSWYQQTPGQGLQFLFEYFSETQRNKGNFPGRFSGRQFSNSRSEMNVSTLELGDSALYLCASSLGKPNEQFFGPGTRLTVL.

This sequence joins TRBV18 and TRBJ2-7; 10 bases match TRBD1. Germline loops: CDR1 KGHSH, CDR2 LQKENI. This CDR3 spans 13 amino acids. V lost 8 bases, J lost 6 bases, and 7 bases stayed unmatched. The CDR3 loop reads CASTGTGESEQYF. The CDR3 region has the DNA TGTGCCAGCACCGGGACAGGGGAAAGCGAGCAGTACTTC.

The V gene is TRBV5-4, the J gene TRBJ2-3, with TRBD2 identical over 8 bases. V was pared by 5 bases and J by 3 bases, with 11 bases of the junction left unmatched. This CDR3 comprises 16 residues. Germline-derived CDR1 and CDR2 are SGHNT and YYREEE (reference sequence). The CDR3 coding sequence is TGTGCCAGCAGTTCTCGATCGGGGGGGGCGACAGATACGCAGTATTTT. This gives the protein CASSSRSGGATDTQYF.

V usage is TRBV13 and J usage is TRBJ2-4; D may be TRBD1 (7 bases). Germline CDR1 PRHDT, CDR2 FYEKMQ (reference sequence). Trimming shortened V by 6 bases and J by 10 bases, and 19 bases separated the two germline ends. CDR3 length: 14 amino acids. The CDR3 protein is CASSPGSGGGIQYF. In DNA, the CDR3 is TGTGCCAGCAGTCCCGGGTCAGGGGGAGGAATTCAGTACTTC.

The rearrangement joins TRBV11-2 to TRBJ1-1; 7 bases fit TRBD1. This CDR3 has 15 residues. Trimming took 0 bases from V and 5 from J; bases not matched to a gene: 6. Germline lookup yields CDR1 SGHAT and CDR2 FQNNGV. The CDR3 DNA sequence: TGTGCCAGCAGCTTAGAAACAGGGGTACGGACTGAAGCTTTCTTT. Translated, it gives CASSLETGVRTEAFF.

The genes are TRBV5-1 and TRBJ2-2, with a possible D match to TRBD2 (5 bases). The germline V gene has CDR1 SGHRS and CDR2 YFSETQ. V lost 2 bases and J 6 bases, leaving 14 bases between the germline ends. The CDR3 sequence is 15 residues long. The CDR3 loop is CASSFQNSEAGELFF. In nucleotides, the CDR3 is TGCGCCAGCAGCTTCCAGAATAGCGAGGCCGGGGAGCTGTTTTTT.

This CDR3 reads CASSVPERGGVYEQFF. The CDR3 DNA is TGTGCCAGCAGCGTCCCTGAGCGGGGGGGCGTCTATGAGCAGTTCTTC. The chain is built from TRBV21-1 and TRBJ2-1; the table's D call TRBD2 went unverified against the DNA. TRBV21-1 is a listed pseudogene. The CDR3 loop spans 16 amino acids.

The CDR3 DNA follows: TGTGCCAGCACCACCGACTCGGCTGAAGCTTTCTTT. It specifies CASTTDSAEAFF. The chain couples TRBV12-3 or TRBV12-4 to TRBJ1-1, with D unclear. Trimming removed 7 bases at V and 6 bases at J, with 12 bases between. The CDR3 loop spans 12 amino acids.

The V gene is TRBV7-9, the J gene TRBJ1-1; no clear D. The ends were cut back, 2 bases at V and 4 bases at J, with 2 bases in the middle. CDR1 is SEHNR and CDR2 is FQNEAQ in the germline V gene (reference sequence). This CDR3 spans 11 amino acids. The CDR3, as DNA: TGTGCCAGCAGCTTACTCACTGAAGCTTTCTTT. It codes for CASSLLTEAFF.

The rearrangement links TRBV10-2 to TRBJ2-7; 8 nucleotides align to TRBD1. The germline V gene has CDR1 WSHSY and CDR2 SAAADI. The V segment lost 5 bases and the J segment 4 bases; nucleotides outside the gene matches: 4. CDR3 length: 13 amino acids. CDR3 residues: CASSSDRDYEQYF. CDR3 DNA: TGCGCCAGCAGTTCGGACAGGGATTACGAGCAGTACTTC.